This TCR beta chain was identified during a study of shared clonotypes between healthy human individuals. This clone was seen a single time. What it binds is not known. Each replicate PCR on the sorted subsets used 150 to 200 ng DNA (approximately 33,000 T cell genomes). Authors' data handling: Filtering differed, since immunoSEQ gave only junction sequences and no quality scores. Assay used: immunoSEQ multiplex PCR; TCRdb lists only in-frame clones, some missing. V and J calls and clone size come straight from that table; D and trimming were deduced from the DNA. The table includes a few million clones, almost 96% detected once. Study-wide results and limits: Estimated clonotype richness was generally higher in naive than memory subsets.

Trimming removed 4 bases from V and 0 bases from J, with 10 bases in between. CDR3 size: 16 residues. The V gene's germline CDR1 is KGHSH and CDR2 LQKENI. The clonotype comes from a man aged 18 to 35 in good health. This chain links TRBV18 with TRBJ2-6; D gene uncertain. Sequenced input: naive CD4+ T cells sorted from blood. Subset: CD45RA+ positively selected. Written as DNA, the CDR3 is TGTGCCAGCTCACTTCAGGAGAGCTCTGGGGCCAACGTCCTGACTTTC. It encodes CASSLQESSGANVLTF.